A selection of T cell receptor beta chains follows, all from one sample in a study of T cells after yellow fever vaccination. TCRdb analysed the 5' RACE reads with MiXCR anew, one entry per CDR3 protein. In the table there are approximately 330,000 distinct CDR3 sequences, roughly an eighth of which are singletons. The material was CD4+ T cells sorted from PBMCs, obtained 15 days after the yellow fever booster vaccination. The receptors originated from a man between 18 and 35 years old who received the YFV17D yellow fever vaccine. The CDR3 runs from the conserved cysteine through the conserved F or W. Each record gives: CDR3 protein, CDR3 DNA, J gene, D gene, CDR3 length, clone size, V gene. A D gene is named only where the DNA matches it firmly. Clone size, where shown, is once, few, many, or a class for clones that have expanded.

CDR3: CASSLPRYRASTDTQYF; DNA: TGTGCCAGCAGCTTACCGCGCTATCGGGCGTCCACAGATACGCAGTATTTT; J: TRBJ2-3; D: -; length: 17; size: few; V: TRBV5-6
CDR3: CASSVDLGDNEQFF; DNA: TGTGCCAGCAGCGTCGACCTGGGGGACAATGAGCAGTTCTTC; J: TRBJ2-1; D: -; length: 14; size: -; V: TRBV9
CDR3: CASSTMTGLSYEQYF; DNA: TGTGCCAGCAGCACAATGACAGGGTTATCCTACGAGCAGTACTTC; J: TRBJ2-7; D: TRBD1; length: 15; size: -; V: TRBV5-4
CDR3: CASRWQGSTGELFF; DNA: TGTGCCAGTAGATGGCAGGGGAGCACCGGGGAGCTGTTTTTT; J: TRBJ2-2; D: -; length: 14; size: -; V: TRBV19
CDR3: CATSKLDTQYF; DNA: TGTGCCACCTCCAAGCTAGATACGCAGTATTTT; J: TRBJ2-3; D: -; length: 11; size: -; V: TRBV7-2
CDR3: CASSPVGWNTEAFF; DNA: TGTGCCAGCTCACCGGTGGGTTGGAACACTGAAGCTTTCTTT; J: TRBJ1-1; D: -; length: 14; size: few; V: TRBV18
CDR3: CASRHTGGGETQYF; DNA: TGTGCCAGCAGACACACAGGGGGCGGAGAGACCCAGTACTTC; J: TRBJ2-5; D: TRBD1; length: 14; size: -; V: TRBV6-2/TRBV6-3
CDR3: CSSGTPRGNEQFF; DNA: TGCAGCTCCGGGACACCTCGGGGGAATGAGCAGTTCTTC; J: TRBJ2-1; D: -; length: 13; size: few; V: TRBV20-1
CDR3: CAWTLGGDSGNTIYF; DNA: TGTGCCTGGACCCTTGGCGGGGACTCTGGAAACACCATATATTTT; J: TRBJ1-3; D: -; length: 15; size: -; V: TRBV30
CDR3: CASSQQLAGGGNTIYF; DNA: TGCGCCAGCAGCCAACAACTCGCAGGGGGCGGAAACACCATATATTTT; J: TRBJ1-3; D: TRBD1; length: 16; size: few; V: TRBV4-1
CDR3: CASSQVTNEKLFF; DNA: TGTGCCAGCAGCCAGGTGACTAATGAAAAACTGTTTTTT; J: TRBJ1-4; D: -; length: 13; size: few; V: TRBV4-2
CDR3: CSAPSTGLGNEQFF; DNA: TGCAGTGCTCCGAGTACGGGACTAGGGAATGAGCAGTTCTTC; J: TRBJ2-1; D: TRBD2; length: 14; size: few; V: TRBV20-1
CDR3: CASSPGRLNTEAFF; DNA: TGTGCCAGCAGCCCCGGGCGGCTGAACACTGAAGCTTTCTTT; J: TRBJ1-1; D: -; length: 14; size: -; V: TRBV7-8
CDR3: CSAGQGRTQYF; DNA: TGCAGTGCCGGACAGGGCCGGACCCAGTACTTC; J: TRBJ2-5; D: TRBD1; length: 11; size: -; V: TRBV20-1
CDR3: CASSFGTGEETQYF; DNA: TGTGCCAGCAGCTTCGGGACAGGGGAAGAGACCCAGTACTTC; J: TRBJ2-5; D: TRBD1; length: 14; size: few; V: TRBV7-2
CDR3: CASSTRTGVGNSPLHF; DNA: TGTGCCAGCTCAACGAGGACAGGGGTAGGCAATTCACCCCTCCACTTT; J: TRBJ1-6; D: TRBD1; length: 16; size: -; V: TRBV18
CDR3: CASSFHRTEGGYTF; DNA: TGTGCCAGCAGTTTCCATCGGACGGAGGGTGGCTACACCTTC; J: TRBJ1-2; D: -; length: 14; size: -; V: TRBV6-5
CDR3: CASSFYGAYNEQFF; DNA: TGTGCCAGCAGCTTTTACGGGGCATACAATGAGCAGTTCTTC; J: TRBJ2-1; D: -; length: 14; size: few; V: TRBV5-4
CDR3: CASSPSPARGRDYNEQFF; DNA: TGTGCCAGCAGTCCATCCCCTGCCCGGGGGCGTGACTACAATGAGCAGTTCTTC; J: TRBJ2-1; D: -; length: 18; size: -; V: TRBV6-2/TRBV6-3
CDR3: CAWSVQGGAPPLHF; DNA: TGTGCCTGGAGTGTACAGGGAGGGGCCCCACCCCTCCACTTT; J: TRBJ1-6; D: -; length: 14; size: once; V: TRBV30
CDR3: CASRTGTGPYEQYF; DNA: TGCGCCAGCAGAACCGGGACAGGGCCCTACGAGCAGTACTTC; J: TRBJ2-7; D: TRBD1; length: 14; size: -; V: TRBV5-1
CDR3: CASSHRDRGTDTQYF; DNA: TGTGCCAGCAGCCACCGGGACAGGGGTACAGATACGCAGTATTTT; J: TRBJ2-3; D: TRBD1; length: 15; size: -; V: TRBV7-2
CDR3: CASGPPRQRNTGELFF; DNA: TGTGCCAGCGGCCCCCCGAGGCAGAGGAACACCGGGGAGCTGTTTTTT; J: TRBJ2-2; D: -; length: 16; size: many; V: TRBV12-3/TRBV12-4
CDR3: CASSLGGTVENIQYF; DNA: TGTGCCAGCAGCCTAGGGGGGACAGTTGAAAACATTCAGTACTTC; J: TRBJ2-4; D: -; length: 15; size: many; V: TRBV11-2
CDR3: CASSLGVLNTEAFF; DNA: TGTGCCAGCAGCTTGGGAGTTTTGAACACTGAAGCTTTCTTT; J: TRBJ1-1; D: -; length: 14; size: -; V: TRBV5-6
CDR3: CASSQGTSGGREQYF; DNA: TGTGCCAGCAGCCAAGGAACTAGCGGGGGGCGCGAGCAGTACTTC; J: TRBJ2-7; D: TRBD2; length: 15; size: few; V: TRBV3-1
CDR3: CASSLRNGQGGNEQFF; DNA: TGTGCCAGCAGTTTACGTAACGGACAGGGGGGCAATGAGCAGTTCTTC; J: TRBJ2-1; D: TRBD1; length: 16; size: -; V: TRBV27